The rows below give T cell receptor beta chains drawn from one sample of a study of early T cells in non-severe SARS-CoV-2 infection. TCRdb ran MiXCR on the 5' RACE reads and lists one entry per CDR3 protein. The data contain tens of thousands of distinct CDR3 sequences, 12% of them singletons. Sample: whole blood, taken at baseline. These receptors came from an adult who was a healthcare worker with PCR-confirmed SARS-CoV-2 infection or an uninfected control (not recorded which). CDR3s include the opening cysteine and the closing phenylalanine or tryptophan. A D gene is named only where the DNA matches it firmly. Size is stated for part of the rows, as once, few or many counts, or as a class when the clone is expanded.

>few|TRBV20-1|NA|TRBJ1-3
TGCAGTGCCCCAAACTACCTCTCTGGAAACACCATATATTTT
CSAPNYLSGNTIYF
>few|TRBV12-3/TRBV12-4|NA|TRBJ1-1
TGTGCCAGCAGTTTACCCGGCGTTGAGGCTTTCTTT
CASSLPGVEAFF
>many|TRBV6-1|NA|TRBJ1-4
TGTGCCAGCAGTTACAGTGCAACTAATGAAAAACTGTTTTTT
CASSYSATNEKLFF
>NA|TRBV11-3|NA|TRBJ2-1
TGTGCCAGCAGCTCTAGACAGGACCTCTACAATGAGCAGTTCTTC
CASSSRQDLYNEQFF
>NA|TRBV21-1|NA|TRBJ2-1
TGTGCCAGCAGCAAAGCGAGAAGGACAGGGGATGGGGATGAGCAGTTCTTC
CASSKARRTGDGDEQFF
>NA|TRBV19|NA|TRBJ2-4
TGTGCCAGTAGTTCCCGGACAGATCTAGCCAAAAACATTCAGTACTTC
CASSSRTDLAKNIQYF
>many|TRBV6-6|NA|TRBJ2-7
TGTGCCAGCAGTTACTCGGGGGGGCCAAGGTCCTACGAGCAGTACTTC
CASSYSGGPRSYEQYF
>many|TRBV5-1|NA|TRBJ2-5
TGCGCCAGCAGCTTGAGGAGACAGGAAGAGACCCAGTACTTC
CASSLRRQEETQYF
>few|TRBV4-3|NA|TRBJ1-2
TGCGCCAGCAGCCAAGACTTAGGGGGCTATGGCTACACCTTC
CASSQDLGGYGYTF
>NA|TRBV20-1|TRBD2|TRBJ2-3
TGCAGTGCTAGAGACCTACGGACTAGCGGGGGCACAGATACGCAGTATTTT
CSARDLRTSGGTDTQYF
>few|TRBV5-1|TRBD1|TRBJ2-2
TGCGCCAGCAGCTCCCAGGGGGACACCGGGGAGCTGTTTTTT
CASSSQGDTGELFF